The sample holds a few counts of the clone carrying this TCR beta chain. This sample's TCRbeta library carried unique molecular identifier barcodes. TCRdb re-analysed the PCR reads in MiXCR, keeping a single row per CDR3 protein. This sample has about 610,000 distinct CDR3 sequences; more than 9% occur once, and the top ten carry less than 4.5%. These data belong to a study of T-cell reconstitution after alpha-beta-depleted transplantation in children. Germline loops: CDR1 SNHLY, CDR2 FYNNEI. Trimming cost V 8 bases and J 6 bases, with 22 bases left between them. CDR3 length: 15 residues. J is TRBJ2-5 and V is TRBV2, with D perhaps matching TRBD1 or TRBD2 (6 bases each). The input for sequencing was PBMCs from the stem cell graft donor, taken from the stem cell graft. This receptor was obtained from a human donor who donated a stem cell graft to a child with acute myeloid leukemia. Here the CDR3 DNA reads TGTGCCAGCTCCAGGGGAGGACCTCAGGCGAAGACCCAGTACTTC. Translating it yields CASSRGGPQAKTQYF.